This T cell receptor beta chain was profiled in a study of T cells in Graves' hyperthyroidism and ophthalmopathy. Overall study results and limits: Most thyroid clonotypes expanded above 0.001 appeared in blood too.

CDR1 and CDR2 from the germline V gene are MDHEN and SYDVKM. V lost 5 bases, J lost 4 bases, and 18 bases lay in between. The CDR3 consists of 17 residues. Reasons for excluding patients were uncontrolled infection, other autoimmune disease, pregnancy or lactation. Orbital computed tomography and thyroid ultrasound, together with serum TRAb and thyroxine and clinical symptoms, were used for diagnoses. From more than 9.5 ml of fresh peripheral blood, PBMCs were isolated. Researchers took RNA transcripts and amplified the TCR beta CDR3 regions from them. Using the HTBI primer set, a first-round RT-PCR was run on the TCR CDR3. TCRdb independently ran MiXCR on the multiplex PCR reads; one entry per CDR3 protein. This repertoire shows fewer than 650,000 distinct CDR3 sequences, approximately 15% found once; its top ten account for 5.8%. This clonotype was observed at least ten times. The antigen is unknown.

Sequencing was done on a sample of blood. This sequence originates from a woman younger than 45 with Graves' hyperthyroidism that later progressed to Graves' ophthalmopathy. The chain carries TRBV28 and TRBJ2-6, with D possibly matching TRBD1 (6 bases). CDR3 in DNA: TGTGCCAGCAGTCTACCCACAGGGTCTTACGGGGCCAACGTCCTGACTTTC. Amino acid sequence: CASSLPTGSYGANVLTF.